These T cell receptor beta chains were read from a single sample in a study of Ad26.COV2.S vaccination and SARS-CoV-2 variants. The assay was immunoSEQ multiplex PCR, and TCRdb's table has in-frame clones only and misses some. The sample holds about 440,000 clones, roughly 87% seen once. The material sequenced was peripheral blood, taken in a trial of Ad26.COV2.S vaccine versus placebo. These receptors were collected from a person aged 18-60 years who received the Ad26.COV2.S COVID-19 vaccine or a placebo. The CDR3 runs from the conserved cysteine through the conserved F or W. D genes are given only for firm matches. Expanded clones get a size class; other rows say once, few or many, or leave the size out.

v_call: TRBV5-6
clone_size: once
d_call: -
j_call: TRBJ2-7
cdr3_aa: CASSPSGFPLEQYF
cdr3_nt: TGTGCCAGCAGCCCAAGCGGATTTCCCCTCGAGCAGTACTTC

v_call: TRBV28
clone_size: -
d_call: TRBD2
j_call: TRBJ2-5
cdr3_aa: CASSLWTSGRETQYF
cdr3_nt: TGTGCCAGCAGTCTCTGGACTAGCGGGAGGGAGACCCAGTACTTC

v_call: TRBV28
clone_size: -
d_call: -
j_call: TRBJ1-1
cdr3_aa: CASSLGLEAFF
cdr3_nt: TGTGCCAGCAGTTTAGGGCTTGAAGCTTTCTTT

v_call: TRBV7-8
clone_size: -
d_call: -
j_call: TRBJ2-7
cdr3_aa: CASSLRGTSYEQYF
cdr3_nt: TGTGCCAGCAGCTTAAGGGGAACTTCCTACGAGCAGTACTTC

v_call: TRBV30
clone_size: -
d_call: -
j_call: TRBJ2-1
cdr3_aa: CAWSEQQGEQFF
cdr3_nt: TGTGCCTGGAGTGAACAACAGGGAGAGCAGTTCTTC

v_call: TRBV19
clone_size: -
d_call: TRBD1
j_call: TRBJ1-1
cdr3_aa: CASSQKQGTTEAFF
cdr3_nt: TGTGCCAGTAGTCAAAAACAGGGGACGACTGAAGCTTTCTTT

v_call: TRBV19
clone_size: -
d_call: -
j_call: TRBJ1-1
cdr3_aa: CASSKDQGYTEAFF
cdr3_nt: TGTGCCAGTAGTAAGGACCAGGGATACACTGAAGCTTTCTTT

v_call: TRBV25-1
clone_size: -
d_call: -
j_call: TRBJ2-7
cdr3_aa: CASSAGTYEQYF
cdr3_nt: TGTGCCAGCAGTGCGGGCACCTACGAGCAGTACTTC

v_call: TRBV5-1
clone_size: -
d_call: -
j_call: TRBJ2-7
cdr3_aa: CASSLLRTPTGEQYF
cdr3_nt: TGCGCCAGCAGCCTGTTAAGGACCCCGACCGGGGAGCAGTACTTC

v_call: TRBV28
clone_size: -
d_call: -
j_call: TRBJ2-1
cdr3_aa: CATAGYPYNEQFF
cdr3_nt: TGTGCCACCGCGGGATACCCCTACAATGAGCAGTTCTTC